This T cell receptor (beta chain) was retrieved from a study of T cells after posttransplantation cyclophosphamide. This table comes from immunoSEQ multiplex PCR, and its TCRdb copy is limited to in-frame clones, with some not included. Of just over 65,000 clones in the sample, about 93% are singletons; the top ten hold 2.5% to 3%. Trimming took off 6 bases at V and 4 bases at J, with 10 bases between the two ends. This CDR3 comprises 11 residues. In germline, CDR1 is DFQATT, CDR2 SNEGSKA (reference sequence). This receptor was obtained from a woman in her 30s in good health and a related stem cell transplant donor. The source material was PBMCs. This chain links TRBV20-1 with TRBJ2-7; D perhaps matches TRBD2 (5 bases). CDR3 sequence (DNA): TGCAGTGCCCGGACTCATTACGAGCAGTACTTC. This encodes CSARTHYEQYF.